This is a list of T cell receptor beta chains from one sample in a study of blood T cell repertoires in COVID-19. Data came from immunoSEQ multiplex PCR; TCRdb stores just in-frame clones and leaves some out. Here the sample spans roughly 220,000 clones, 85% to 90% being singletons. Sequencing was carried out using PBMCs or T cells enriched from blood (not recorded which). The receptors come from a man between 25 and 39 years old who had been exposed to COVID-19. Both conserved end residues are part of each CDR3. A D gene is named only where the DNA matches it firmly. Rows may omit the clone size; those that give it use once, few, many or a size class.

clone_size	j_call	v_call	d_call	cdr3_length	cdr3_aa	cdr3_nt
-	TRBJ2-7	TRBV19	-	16	CASTQRTDSPPDEQYF	TGTGCCAGTACTCAGAGGACAGACTCCCCCCCTGACGAGCAGTACTTC
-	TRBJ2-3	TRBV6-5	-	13	CATSSGIRDTQYF	TGTGCCACGAGTTCGGGGATCCGTGATACGCAGTATTTT
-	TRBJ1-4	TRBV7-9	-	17	CASSPLFLQGTNEKLFF	TGTGCCAGCAGCCCGCTTTTCTTACAGGGAACTAATGAAAAACTGTTTTTT
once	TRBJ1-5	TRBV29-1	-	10	CSVERQPQHF	TGCAGCGTTGAACGTCAGCCCCAGCATTTT
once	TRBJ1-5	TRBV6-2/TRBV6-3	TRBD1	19	CASSKHRDRGLPSNQPQHF	TGTGCCAGCAGCAAACACCGGGACAGGGGGCTTCCCAGCAATCAGCCCCAGCATTTT
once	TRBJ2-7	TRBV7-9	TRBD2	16	CASSLVLGLLTYEQYF	TGTGCCAGCAGCTTAGTCTTGGGACTACTAACCTACGAGCAGTACTTC
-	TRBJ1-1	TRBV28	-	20	CASSKNAWTAISSTELEAFF	TGTGCCAGCAGTAAAAATGCCTGGACAGCTATCTCCTCGACGGAACTTGAAGCTTTCTTT
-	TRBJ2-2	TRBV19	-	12	CASYYRARKLFF	TGTGCCAGCTACTACAGGGCCCGGAAGCTGTTTTTT
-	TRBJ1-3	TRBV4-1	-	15	CASSQGVGYRGTIYF	TGCGCCAGCAGCCAAGGGGTAGGATACCGAGGCACCATATATTTT
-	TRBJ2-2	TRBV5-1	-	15	CASSSFLTGPGELFF	TGCGCCAGCAGCTCCTTTCTGACAGGCCCCGGGGAGCTGTTTTTT
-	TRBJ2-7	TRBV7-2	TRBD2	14	CASSSGLATYEQYF	TGTGCCAGCAGCTCGGGACTAGCAACGTACGAGCAGTACTTC
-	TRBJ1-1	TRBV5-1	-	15	CASSLEVQANTEAFF	TGCGCCAGCAGCTTGGAAGTTCAGGCGAACACTGAAGCTTTCTTT
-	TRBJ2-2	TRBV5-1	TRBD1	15	CASSLGQGETGELFF	TGCGCCAGCAGCTTGGGACAGGGGGAAACCGGGGAGCTGTTTTTT
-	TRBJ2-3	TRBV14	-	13	CASSQDTADTQYF	TGTGCCAGCAGCCAAGATACAGCAGATACGCAGTATTTT
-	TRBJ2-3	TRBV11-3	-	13	CASSRLGPDTQYF	TGTGCCAGCAGTCGGCTGGGCCCAGATACGCAGTATTTT
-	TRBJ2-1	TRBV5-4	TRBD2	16	CASSLSAGGNYNEQFF	TGTGCCAGCAGCTTGTCAGCGGGGGGAAACTACAATGAGCAGTTCTTC
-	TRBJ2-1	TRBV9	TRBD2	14	CASSVAASGNEQFF	TGTGCCAGCAGCGTAGCTGCTAGCGGCAATGAGCAGTTCTTC
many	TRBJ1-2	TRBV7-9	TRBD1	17	CASSSQTPGGGDYGYTF	TGTGCCAGCAGCTCACAAACCCCAGGGGGTGGGGACTATGGCTACACCTTC
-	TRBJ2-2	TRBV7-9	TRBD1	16	CASSSYRGSNTGELFF	TGTGCCAGCAGCTCATACAGGGGCTCTAACACCGGGGAGCTGTTTTTT
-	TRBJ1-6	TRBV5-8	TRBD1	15	CASSPRTGGNSPLHF	TGTGCCAGCAGCCCACGGACAGGGGGAAATTCACCCCTCCACTTT
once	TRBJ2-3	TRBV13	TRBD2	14	CASSLSAGGSPQYF	TGTGCCAGCAGCTTATCAGCGGGGGGATCTCCGCAGTATTTT
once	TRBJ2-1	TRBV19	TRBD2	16	CASSIDMAGGYNEQFF	TGTGCCAGTAGTATAGATATGGCGGGGGGCTACAATGAGCAGTTCTTC
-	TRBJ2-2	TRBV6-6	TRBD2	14	CASSGTSYTGELFF	TGTGCCAGCAGTGGGACTAGCTATACCGGGGAGCTGTTTTTT
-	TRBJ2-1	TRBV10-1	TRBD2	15	CASSLTSGVYNEQFF	TGCGCCAGCAGTCTGACTAGCGGGGTGTACAATGAGCAGTTCTTC
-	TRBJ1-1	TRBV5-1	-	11	CASSWGDEAFF	TGCGCCAGCAGTTGGGGCGATGAAGCTTTCTTT
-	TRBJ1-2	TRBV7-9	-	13	CASSLANRDGYTF	TGTGCCAGCAGCTTAGCGAACCGGGATGGCTACACCTTC
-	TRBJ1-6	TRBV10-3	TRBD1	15	CAIRPGQGVRSPLHF	TGTGCCATCAGACCGGGACAGGGAGTGAGGTCACCCCTCCACTTT
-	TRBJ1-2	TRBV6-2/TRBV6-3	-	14	CASSYYRGGYGYTF	TGTGCCAGCAGTTACTATCGGGGGGGCTATGGCTACACCTTC
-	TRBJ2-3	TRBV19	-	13	CASIPDRVDTQYF	TGTGCCAGTATCCCGGACAGAGTTGATACGCAGTATTTT
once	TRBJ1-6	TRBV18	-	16	CASSPPSGSYNSPLHF	TGTGCCAGCTCACCACCATCGGGTTCCTATAATTCACCCCTCCACTTT
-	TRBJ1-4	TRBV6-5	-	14	CATRRGATNEKLFF	TGTGCCACCCGCCGGGGTGCAACTAATGAAAAACTGTTTTTT
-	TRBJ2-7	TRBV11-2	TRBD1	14	CASSLVGQGYEQYF	TGTGCCAGCAGCTTAGTGGGACAGGGCTACGAGCAGTACTTC
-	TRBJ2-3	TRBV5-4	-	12	CASSLLSDTQYF	TGTGCCAGCAGCTTGCTTTCCGATACGCAGTATTTT
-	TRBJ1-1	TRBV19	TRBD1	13	CASSMDRGTEAFF	TGTGCCAGTAGTATGGACAGGGGAACTGAAGCTTTCTTT
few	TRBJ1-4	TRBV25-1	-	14	CASSESGTNEKLFF	TGTGCCAGCAGTGAATCCGGGACTAATGAAAAACTGTTTTTT
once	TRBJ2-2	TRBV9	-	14	CASSVAPGVGELFF	TGTGCCAGCAGCGTAGCCCCGGGGGTCGGGGAGCTGTTTTTT
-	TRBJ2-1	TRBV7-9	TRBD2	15	CASSPSGGPGGEQFF	TGTGCCAGCAGCCCCAGCGGGGGGCCCGGGGGTGAGCAGTTCTTC
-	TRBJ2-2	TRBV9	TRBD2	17	CASSVGLAGGNTGELFF	TGTGCCAGCAGCGTCGGCCTAGCGGGGGGGAACACCGGGGAGCTGTTTTTT
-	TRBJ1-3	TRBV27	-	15	CASSLRADSGNTIYF	TGTGCCAGCAGTTTGAGAGCGGACAGCGGAAACACCATATATTTT
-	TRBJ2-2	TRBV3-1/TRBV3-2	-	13	CASWGSNTGELFF	TGTGCCAGCTGGGGCTCCAACACCGGGGAGCTGTTTTTT
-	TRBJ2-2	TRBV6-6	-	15	CASMGRQGRTGELFF	TGTGCCAGCATGGGGCGGCAGGGCCGCACCGGGGAGCTGTTTTTT
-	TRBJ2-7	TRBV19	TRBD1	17	CASSISADRVGNDEQYF	TGTGCCAGTAGTATTTCGGCGGACAGGGTAGGAAACGACGAGCAGTACTTC
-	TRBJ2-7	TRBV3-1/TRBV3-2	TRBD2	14	CASSPGGVAYEQYF	TGTGCCAGCAGCCCGGGGGGGGTAGCCTACGAGCAGTACTTC
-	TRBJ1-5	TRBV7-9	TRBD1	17	CASSLATDRESNQPQHF	TGTGCCAGCAGCTTAGCGACTGACAGGGAGAGCAATCAGCCCCAGCATTTT
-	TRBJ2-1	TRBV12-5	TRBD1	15	CASGADRGFDNEQFF	TGTGCTAGTGGGGCAGACAGGGGGTTTGACAATGAGCAGTTCTTC
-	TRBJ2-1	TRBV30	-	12	CAWSTSSWEQFF	TGTGCCTGGAGCACTTCTAGCTGGGAGCAGTTCTTC
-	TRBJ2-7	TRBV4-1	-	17	CASSQDTESSSSYEQYF	TGCGCCAGCAGCCAAGATACCGAGTCGTCGAGCTCCTACGAGCAGTACTTC
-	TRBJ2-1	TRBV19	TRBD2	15	CASSLRTSGVNEQFF	TGTGCCAGTAGTCTCAGGACTAGCGGGGTCAATGAGCAGTTCTTC
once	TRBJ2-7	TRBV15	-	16	CATSRDPPPTSGEQYF	TGTGCCACCAGCAGAGATCCACCACCAACATCAGGCGAGCAGTACTTC
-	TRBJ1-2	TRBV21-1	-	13	CASSNLTGVGYTF	TGTGCCAGCAGCAATCTGACAGGGGTAGGCTACACCTTC
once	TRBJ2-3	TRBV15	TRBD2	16	CATSLGTSGGIGTQYF	TGTGCCACCAGCCTCGGGACTAGCGGGGGGATAGGTACGCAGTATTTT